The following is a T cell receptor beta chain sequence with its context. This entry belongs to a study of monozygotic twins with inflammatory bowel disease. Each CDR3 protein gets one entry in TCRdb, which reprocessed the 5' RACE reads and gives no DNA. The sample totals 200,000 to 250,000 distinct CDR3 sequences. The CDR3 totals 16 residues. Germline CDR1 is SGHRS and CDR2 is YFSETQ. The chain has TRBV5-1 and TRBJ2-3; TCRdb proposes TRBD1, but this gene call is untestable without DNA. The clonotype originates from a human donor with ulcerative colitis or Crohn's disease, or a healthy co-twin of an affected twin (not recorded which). Sequences were obtained from blood. CDR3: CASSLRDRGSTDTQYF.